A single sample is the source of the 19 T cell receptor beta chains below, sequenced in a study of blood T cell repertoires in COVID-19. The repertoire was sequenced with immunoSEQ multiplex PCR; TCRdb's copy has only in-frame clones and lacks some. Here the sample spans roughly 180,000 clones, 75% to 85% being singletons. The source material was peripheral blood. The source of these receptors is a woman aged 35 to 49 with COVID-19, enrolled during active disease.

The V and J genes are TRBV6-5 and TRBJ2-7; TRBD1 aligns across 9 bases. This CDR3 is built from 11 residues. The ends lost 6 bases at V and 8 bases at J; junction bases unmatched: 2. Germline V gene data show CDR1 as MNHEY and CDR2 as SVGAGI. CDR3 protein: CASRGTGKQYF. The CDR3 DNA follows: TGTGCCAGCAGGGGGACAGGGAAGCAGTACTTC.

The table lists this clone with a count of one. V usage is TRBV7-8 and J usage is TRBJ2-1, with 9 bases lining up with TRBD1. Germline CDR1 reads SGHVS; CDR2 reads FQNEAQ. This CDR3 spans 17 amino acids. V dropped 4 bases and J dropped 8; count of bases not matched to a gene: 15. The CDR3 reads CASSSTIGTGMYDEQFF. The CDR3 DNA reads as TGTGCCAGCAGCTCTACGATTGGGACAGGGATGTATGATGAGCAGTTCTTC.

V usage is TRBV7-4 and J usage is TRBJ2-7, with 9 bases identical to TRBD2. CDR1 and CDR2 from the germline V gene are SGHVT and SQSDAQ. The CDR3 is 15 residues long. V shed 1 base, J shed 3 bases, and the junction held 4 bases outside the gene matches. CDR3 nucleotides: TGTGCCAGCAGCTTAGGGACTAGCGTGATCTACGAGCAGTACGTC. Translated, it gives CASSLGTSVIYEQYV.

The chain is built from TRBV30 and TRBJ1-1, with D perhaps matching TRBD1 (6 bases). The CDR3 extends over 13 amino acids. V lost 5 bases, J lost 1 base, and 11 bases lay in between. The germline gives CDR1 GTSNPN, CDR2 SVGIG (reference sequence). For the CDR3, the DNA is TGTGCCTGGGGAAGGGGGTGGAACACTGAAGCTTTCTTT. This gives the protein CAWGRGWNTEAFF.

The CDR3 DNA reads as TGTGCCAGCAGCGAAACCGGGACAAACACCGGGGAGCTGTTTTTT. Translation gives CASSETGTNTGELFF. The rearrangement joins TRBV7-9 to TRBJ2-2; tentatively, D is TRBD1 (6 bases). The CDR3 contains 15 residues. Germline assignment: CDR1 SEHNR and CDR2 FQNEAQ (reference sequence). The V end was cut by 5 bases, the J end by 2 bases, with 12 bases between.

This clone was counted once. The V call is TRBV5-4, the J call TRBJ2-5; D is perhaps TRBD2 (5 bases). Germline lookup yields CDR1 SGHNT and CDR2 YYREEE (reference sequence). V was shortened by 1 base and J by 4 bases, with 20 bases between the two germline ends. The CDR3 consists of 17 residues. CDR3 bases: TGTGCCAGCAGCTTGCGTCCGCAGCTAGCACTAGGAGAGACCCAGTACTTC. This codes for CASSLRPQLALGETQYF.

The rearrangement links TRBV21-1 to TRBJ1-3; the table names TRBD1, a call not compared with the DNA. TRBV21-1 represents a pseudogene. This CDR3 is built from 16 residues. The DNA for the CDR3 is TGTGCCAGCAGCAAGAGGGGACAGGGGGTTGGAAACACCATATATTTT. It is translated as CASSKRGQGVGNTIYF.

A single count supports this clone. CDR3 DNA sequence: TGTGCCAGCAGCCGAGGGGGGGTGGAAGAGACCCAGTACTTC. Translating gives CASSRGGVEETQYF. J is TRBJ2-5 and V is TRBV5-4, with D maybe TRBD2 (7 bases). V was cut by 4 bases and J by 3 bases, with 13 bases left in between. The CDR3 has 14 residues. Germline values: CDR1 SGHNT, CDR2 YYREEE (reference sequence).

The V call is TRBV19, the J call TRBJ2-4, with TRBD2 matching 8 bases. V shed 3 bases and J 5 bases; nucleotides not matched to a gene: 3. Germline-derived CDR1 and CDR2 are LNHDA and SQIVND (reference sequence). This CDR3 is 14 amino acids long. The CDR3, as DNA: TGTGCCAGTAGTATTTCCGGGGGGGAAAACATTCAGTACTTC. This gives the protein CASSISGGENIQYF.

This rearrangement joins TRBV6-1 to TRBJ1-3, with D hard to call. The germline V and J ends were trimmed by 2 bases and 3 bases, with 5 bases remaining between them. This CDR3 is built from 13 residues. Germline values: CDR1 MNHNS, CDR2 SASEGT. The CDR3: CASSELNGNTIYF. The CDR3 bases are TGTGCCAGCAGTGAACTTAATGGAAACACCATATATTTT.

The chain combines TRBV5-5 with TRBJ2-2; tentatively, D is TRBD1 (5 bases). The length of the CDR3 is 16 residues. V was pared by 3 bases and J by 1 base, with 13 bases between. In germline, CDR1 is SGHKS, CDR2 YYEKEE (reference sequence). This CDR3 reads CASSSAREKNTGELFF. CDR3 bases: TGTGCCAGCAGCTCCGCCAGGGAAAAGAACACCGGGGAGCTGTTTTTT.

This chain joins TRBV7-9 and TRBJ2-2; the match to TRBD1 covers 8 bases. V trimming: 6 bases; J trimming: 1 base; junction bases outside the gene matches: 4. This CDR3 comprises 15 residues. Germline loops: CDR1 SEHNR, CDR2 FQNEAQ (reference sequence). The CDR3 region has the DNA TGTGCCAGCAGACCCAGGGGGCTGAACACCGGGGAGCTGTTTTTT. Its protein product is CASRPRGLNTGELFF.

This clone has only one observation. The rearrangement links TRBV20-1 to TRBJ1-1; D gene unclear. Germline CDR1 is DFQATT and CDR2 is SNEGSKA (reference sequence). The V end was cut by 3 bases, the J end by 4 bases, with 9 bases between. The CDR3 sequence is 12 residues long. The DNA of the CDR3 is TGCAGTGCTAGTCGGGGTTTCACTGAAGCTTTCTTT. Its translation is CSASRGFTEAFF.

The chain joins TRBV7-8 to TRBJ2-1; 12 bases match TRBD2. V lost 4 bases and J lost 3; bases outside the gene matches: 10. The CDR3 runs 18 residues. Germline loops: CDR1 SGHVS, CDR2 FQNEAQ. CDR3 bases: TGTGCCAGCAGCTCAGGACTAGCGGGGACACATGTCTACAATGAGCAGTTCTTC. Its translation: CASSSGLAGTHVYNEQFF.

There are many counts of this clone. V is TRBV3-1 (or the pseudogene TRBV3-2) and J is TRBJ2-3, with D perhaps TRBD2 (5 bases). CDR1 LGHDT and CDR2 YNNKEL come from the germline V gene (reference sequence). Trimming left V 4 bases short and J 0 bases short, with 8 bases between. There are 14 residues in the CDR3. The CDR3 region is CASSRRASTDTQYF. CDR3 bases: TGTGCCAGCAGCCGGCGGGCAAGCACAGATACGCAGTATTTT.

V gene TRBV4-1 combines with J gene TRBJ2-7; D is possibly TRBD1 (6 bases). V lost 0 bases and J 0 bases, leaving 12 bases between the germline ends. There are 16 residues in the CDR3. Germline assignment: CDR1 MGHRA and CDR2 YSYEKL. DNA for the CDR3: TGCGCCAGCAGCCAAGATTGGCCAGGGGCCTCCTACGAGCAGTACGTC. Translation: CASSQDWPGASYEQYV.

J is TRBJ1-2 and V is TRBV19, with 8 bases matching TRBD1. Germline lookup yields CDR1 LNHDA and CDR2 SQIVND (reference sequence). This CDR3 is built from 13 residues. With 6 bases clipped from V and 4 bases from J, the junction kept 4 bases outside the gene matches. The DNA for the CDR3 is TGTGCCAGTAGCCAAGACAGGGGCTATGGCTACACCTTC. Its protein product is CASSQDRGYGYTF. Complete variable domain (other parts from reference TRBV19 and TRBJ1-2): DGGITQSPKYLFRKEGQNVTLSCEQNLNHDAMYWYRQDPGQGLRLIYYSQIVNDFQKGDIAEGYSVSREKKESFPLTVTSAQKNPTAFYLCASSQDRGYGYTFGSGTRLTVV.

This clone appeared a few times. V and J are TRBV7-9 and TRBJ1-2, with 11 bases fitting TRBD1. V trimming: 1 base; J trimming: 12 bases; junction bases outside the gene matches: 10. The germline gives CDR1 SEHNR, CDR2 FQNEAQ (reference sequence). This CDR3 has 15 amino acids. This CDR3 is CASSLEIRTGGADTF. The DNA for the CDR3 is TGTGCCAGCAGCTTAGAGATCAGGACAGGGGGCGCCGACACCTTC.

This clone was detected only once. For the CDR3, the DNA is TGTGCCAGCAGCCCTAACAGGGATTTGAATGAGCAGTTCTTC. Its protein is CASSPNRDLNEQFF. V usage is TRBV7-9 and J usage is TRBJ2-1, with D perhaps TRBD1 (6 bases). The CDR3 runs 14 residues. V was clipped by 5 bases and J by 7 bases, with 15 bases between them. Germline V gene data show CDR1 as SEHNR and CDR2 as FQNEAQ (reference sequence).